This T cell receptor beta chain is from a study of T cell clusters in autoimmune cytopenias. By frequency, this clonotype is large. Its specificity is unknown. TRB was amplified by touch-down multiplex PCR, primer pools A and B combined. TCRdb reprocessed the multiplex PCR reads and stores each CDR3 protein as one record, lacking DNA. Here the sample table reports fewer than 750 distinct CDR3 sequences. TRB amplification used approximately 250 ng of peripheral blood genomic DNA. General study results and limits: Clustering suggested that physiological T cell clusters were missing in primary autoimmune cytopenia patients.

This CDR3 spans 15 amino acids. The germline V gene has CDR1 KGHDR and CDR2 SFDVKD. The sample was also linked to a second study, of T cell repertoires in aging, cancer and after chemotherapy. As reported in that work: Roughly 9.3 million TCR reads made up the full dataset.

This chain links TRBV24-1 with TRBJ2-2; absent DNA, TCRdb's TRBD1 call cannot be checked. The receptor was derived from a human donor with chronic lymphocytic leukemia. Sample: peripheral blood. CDR3 sequence: CATSPNTGLPGELFF.